This TCR beta chain was sequenced in a study of molecular identifiers for immune sequencing clone quantification. In the study overall: RNA from 20,000 or 100,000 naive CD8 cells was split five ways in replicates, with four sequenced.

This clonotype was recorded at least ten times. TCRdb recomputed calls from the PCR reads with MiXCR, one row per CDR3 protein. Of 62,000 or so distinct CDR3 sequences listed, approximately 18% are singletons. CDR1 is SGHVS, CDR2 FQNEAQ, per germline. Losses at the gene ends were 5 bases for V and 2 bases for J; bases not matched to a gene: 6. This CDR3 is 16 amino acids long. Sequenced sample: naive CD8+ T cells from blood, with Jurkat cell RNA spiked in. The sample's subset: FACS-sorted CD8+CD4-CCR7+CD45RA+ naive T cells. V is TRBV7-8 and J is TRBJ2-3, with 11 nucleotides matching TRBD2. The sequence derives from a human donor in good health. Some libraries in this study had Jurkat cell RNA spiked in. The CDR3 DNA is TGTGCCAGCAGCCCGGGACTAGCGGACTACACAGATACGCAGTATTTT. It specifies CASSPGLADYTDTQYF.